The 5 T cell receptor beta chains listed next were all sequenced from one sample in a study of T cells after yellow fever vaccination. MiXCR, run by TCRdb on the 5' RACE reads, gives a single entry per CDR3 protein. The table records about 260,000 distinct CDR3 sequences, 10% to 15% of them present only once. Sequencing used CD4+ T cells sorted from PBMCs, obtained 45 days after the yellow fever booster vaccination. The receptors come from a man aged 30 to 45 who received the YFV17D yellow fever vaccine.

The chain joins TRBV18 to TRBJ2-6, with TRBD1 matching 7 bases. Per the germline V gene, CDR1 is KGHSH and CDR2 is LQKENI. Trimming cost V 8 bases and J 3 bases; bases outside gene matches: 13. The CDR3 length is 17 residues. The CDR3 DNA follows: TGTGCCAGCCCCAGCAGGACAGGAACCTTTGGGGCCAACGTCCTGACTTTC. Translating gives CASPSRTGTFGANVLTF.

This clonotype came up a few times. V usage is TRBV9 and J usage is TRBJ2-3; the D is unclear. Trimming cost V 0 bases and J 2 bases, with 10 bases left between them. The CDR3 is 15 residues long. Germline CDR1 reads SGDLS; CDR2 reads YYNGEE. The CDR3 sequence is CASSVAAEATDTQYF. The DNA of the CDR3 is TGTGCCAGCAGCGTAGCGGCGGAAGCCACAGATACGCAGTATTTT.

This clonotype was counted a few times. This sequence joins TRBV7-2 and TRBJ2-7, with D possibly matching TRBD2 (6 bases). CDR3 length: 16 residues. The germline CDR1 and CDR2 sequences are SGHTA and FQGNSA. V lost 1 base and J 4 bases, leaving 17 bases between the germline ends. DNA of the CDR3: TGTGCCAGCAGCTTAGTAGGAGGGGACGGAACGTACGAGCAGTACTTC. Protein product: CASSLVGGDGTYEQYF.

Notes on this clonotype: Compared with germline, one end of the junction differs, possibly owing to a read error. The chain recombines TRBV7-7 with TRBJ1-3, with D perhaps TRBD1 (5 bases). From germline, CDR1 is SSHAT and CDR2 FNYEAQ (reference sequence). The CDR3 sequence is 14 residues long. The CDR3 is CASSPDSSGNTIYF. CDR3 DNA: TGTGCTAGCAGTCCAGACAGCTCTGGAAACACCATATATTTT. Together with reference TRBV7-7 and TRBJ1-3, the CDR3 gives the full variable domain: GAGVSQSPRYKVTKRGQDVTLRCDPISSHATLYWYQQALGQGPEFLTYFNYEAQPDKSGLPSDRFSAERPEGSISTLTIQRTEQRDSAMYRCASSPDSSGNTIYFGEGSWLTVV.

This clonotype was picked up many times. This chain uses TRBV9 with TRBJ2-1; TRBD2 aligns across 10 bases. Germline lookup yields CDR1 SGDLS and CDR2 YYNGEE. Trimming cost V 6 bases and J 7 bases; bases outside gene matches: 7. CDR3 length: 14 residues. CDR3 region: CASTPGLAINEQFF. CDR3 in DNA: TGTGCCAGCACTCCGGGACTAGCGATTAATGAGCAGTTCTTC.